Listed here are 8 T cell receptor beta chains from one sample, sequenced in a study of blood T cell repertoires in COVID-19. Some clones are missing from TCRdb's copy, which holds only in-frame ones; the method was immunoSEQ multiplex PCR. The sample comprises 55,000 to 90,000 clones, more than 75% of which are singletons, and around 1.3% rests with the top ten. Sequenced: peripheral blood. These receptors came from a human donor in a cohort sampled during active COVID-19.

V gene TRBV6-5 combines with J gene TRBJ2-2; TRBD2 aligns across 10 bases. V lost 5 bases and J lost 6; bases outside the gene matches: 6. The CDR3 spans 15 residues. Germline loops: CDR1 MNHEY, CDR2 SVGAGI. CDR3 DNA sequence: TGTGCCAGCAGTCCCGGGACTAGCGATGCCGGGGAGCTGTTTTTT. The encoded protein is CASSPGTSDAGELFF.

The chain links TRBV9 to TRBJ2-2; TRBD1 might be the D (6 bases). CDR1 and CDR2 from the germline V gene are SGDLS and YYNGEE. The V end lost 2 bases, the J end lost 6 bases, and 20 bases lay between the germline ends. This CDR3 has 17 amino acids. In DNA form, the CDR3 reads TGTGCCAGCAGCGTTCGCAATACAGGGAGTGGGGCCGGGGAGCTGTTTTTT. Translation: CASSVRNTGSGAGELFF.

The V gene is TRBV28, the J gene TRBJ2-6, with 12 nucleotides matching TRBD1. The ends lost 5 bases at V and 3 bases at J; junction bases unmatched: 11. CDR1 and CDR2 (germline): MDHEN, SYDVKM. This CDR3 contains 19 residues. CDR3 nucleotides: TGTGCCAGCAGTCCCCCCCAGGGACAGGGGGCGGGTGGGGCCAACGTCCTGACTTTC. This encodes CASSPPQGQGAGGANVLTF.

The chain couples TRBV7-2 to TRBJ2-7, with 8 bases that match TRBD2. The CDR3 runs 14 residues. Germline assignment: CDR1 SGHTA and CDR2 FQGNSA. The ends lost 4 bases at V and 2 bases at J; junction bases unmatched: 4. The CDR3, as DNA: TGTGCCAGCAGCTCGGGGGGGTCTGCCTACGAGCAGTACTTC. Translated, it gives CASSSGGSAYEQYF.

The gene calls are TRBV29-1 and TRBJ1-1; 8 positions agree with TRBD1. This CDR3 is 12 amino acids long. V was pared by 8 bases and J by 1 base, with 3 bases of the junction left unmatched. Germline CDR1 and CDR2: SQVTM and ANQGSEA. CDR3 sequence: CSHGTGNTEAFF. The CDR3 region has the DNA TGCAGCCACGGGACAGGGAACACTGAAGCTTTCTTT.

Details on this clone: Additional DNA sequences in this sample encode the identical CDR3. This CDR3 reads CASSQARGYEQYV. In DNA form, the CDR3 reads TGTGCCAGCAGCCAAGCCAGGGGATACGAGCAGTACGTC. This chain joins TRBV14 and TRBJ2-7; D is perhaps TRBD1 (6 bases). Germline loops: CDR1 SGHDN, CDR2 FVKESK. This CDR3 spans 13 amino acids. The V end lost 1 base, the J end lost 4 bases, and 8 bases lay between the germline ends.

V is TRBV7-8 and J is TRBJ2-7; no reliable D call. Germline assignment: CDR1 SGHVS and CDR2 FQNEAQ. CDR3 length: 12 residues. V lost 5 bases and J lost 3, with 8 bases in between. CDR3 amino acids: CASSLQNYEQYF. In nucleotides, the CDR3 is TGTGCCAGCAGCCTTCAGAACTACGAGCAGTACTTC.

The chain uses TRBV4-1 and TRBJ2-2; a possible D gene is TRBD2 (6 bases). Germline V gives CDR1 MGHRA, CDR2 YSYEKL. This CDR3 is 15 amino acids long. V shed 5 bases and J shed 1 base, with 11 bases lying between them. CDR3: CASSAGLLNTGELFF. The DNA for the CDR3 is TGCGCCAGCAGCGCGGGACTCCTGAACACCGGGGAGCTGTTTTTT.